This passage covers 30 T cell receptor beta chains from one sample sequenced in a study of blood T cell repertoires in COVID-19. Method: immunoSEQ multiplex PCR; TCRdb's copy keeps in-frame clones and lacks some. The data contain hundreds of thousands of clones, roughly 86% of them seen just once; the ten biggest clones take up around 1%. Sequenced input: PBMCs or T cells enriched from blood (not recorded which). All receptors derive from a woman in her twenties or thirties who had recovered from COVID-19.

This clone occurred a few times. The V call is TRBV7-9, the J call TRBJ1-2, with 8 bases identical to TRBD1. With V trimmed by 5 bases and J by 8 bases, 10 bases remained unmatched. There are 14 residues in the CDR3. Germline assignment: CDR1 SEHNR and CDR2 FQNEAQ (reference sequence). The DNA of the CDR3 is TGTGCCAGCAGCCTAACAGGGGGGAACGCAGGCTACACCTTC. It encodes CASSLTGGNAGYTF.

This rearrangement joins TRBV9 to TRBJ2-2; D may be TRBD2 (6 bases). Germline assignment: CDR1 SGDLS and CDR2 YYNGEE. V was trimmed by 0 bases and J by 5 bases, leaving 8 bases between them. The length of the CDR3 is 14 residues. The CDR3 sequence: CASSVAGGTGELFF. The CDR3 region has the DNA TGTGCCAGCAGCGTAGCTGGAGGGACCGGGGAGCTGTTTTTT.

This clone was found a few times. The chain combines TRBV19 with TRBJ1-2, with TRBD1 matching 7 bases. The ends lost 5 bases at V and 7 bases at J; junction bases unmatched: 10. The CDR3 contains 14 residues. CDR1 and CDR2 (germline): LNHDA, SQIVND (reference sequence). The CDR3 DNA reads TGTGCCAGTAGTTCTCTCCAGGGGGATGGTGGCTACACCTTC. This sequence encodes CASSSLQGDGGYTF.

The gene calls are TRBV3-1 (or the pseudogene TRBV3-2) and TRBJ1-3; D call uncertain. The germline CDR1 and CDR2 sequences are LGHDT and YNNKEL (reference sequence). The CDR3 has 13 amino acids. The V and J ends lost 2 bases and 4 bases respectively, with 6 bases between them. This CDR3 is CASSQSQGNTIYF. DNA for the CDR3: TGTGCCAGCAGCCAATCACAGGGAAACACCATATATTTT.

J is TRBJ1-3 and V is TRBV7-9; TRBD1 is a possible D gene (5 bases). The V gene lost 6 bases and the J gene lost 0 bases, with 9 bases spanning the gap. There are 14 residues in the CDR3. The germline CDR1 and CDR2 sequences are SEHNR and FQNEAQ (reference sequence). This CDR3 reads CASSYRLSGNTIYF. CDR3 DNA sequence: TGTGCCAGCAGTTACAGGCTCTCTGGAAACACCATATATTTT.

The rearrangement uses TRBV7-6 and TRBJ2-7; TRBD2 agrees at 14 bases. This CDR3 comprises 17 residues. The V gene's germline CDR1 is SGHVS and CDR2 FNYEAQ. V lost 5 bases and J lost 2; bases outside the gene matches: 8. This chain's CDR3 is CASSPYGTSGGPYEQYF. The CDR3 DNA follows: TGTGCCAGCAGCCCTTACGGGACTAGCGGGGGACCCTACGAGCAGTACTTC. Full variable domain (missing parts from reference TRBV7-6 and TRBJ2-7): GAGVSQSPRYKVTKRGQDVALRCDPISGHVSLYWYRQALGQGPEFLTYFNYEAQQDKSGLPNDRFSAERPEGSISTLTIQRTEQRDSAMYRCASSPYGTSGGPYEQYFGPGTRLTVT.

This chain uses TRBV2 with TRBJ1-6; D remains ambiguous. Germline values: CDR1 SNHLY, CDR2 FYNNEI. This CDR3 is 13 amino acids long. The V gene lost 3 bases and the J gene lost 4 bases, with 4 bases spanning the gap. As DNA, the CDR3 is TGTGCCAGCAGTGACTCTTATAATTCACCCCTCCACTTT. Amino acids: CASSDSYNSPLHF.

This clone was detected once. The chain joins TRBV28 to TRBJ2-5; perhaps TRBD1 as D (5 bases). Germline assignment: CDR1 MDHEN and CDR2 SYDVKM. V lost 3 bases and J 4 bases, leaving 15 bases between the germline ends. The CDR3 totals 15 residues. DNA for the CDR3: TGTGCCAGCAGTTTCATCGGCAGGGAAGCAGAGACCCAGTACTTC. Amino acid sequence: CASSFIGREAETQYF.

V usage is TRBV28 and J usage is TRBJ1-1; a weak D match, TRBD1 (5 bases). From germline, CDR1 is MDHEN and CDR2 SYDVKM. Between the trimmed V and J ends, which lost 3 bases and 5 bases, there was a span of 13 bases. The length of the CDR3 is 14 residues. The CDR3 DNA reads TGTGCCAGCAGTTTGGGCACCCAGGGAACTGAAGCTTTCTTT. Amino acids: CASSLGTQGTEAFF.

V gene TRBV23-1 combines with J gene TRBJ2-4; 9 nucleotides match TRBD1. TRBV23-1 is recorded as an ORF, its role being uncertain. Trimming at V came to 7 bases and at J to 6 bases, leaving 16 bases not matched to a gene. CDR3 length: 17 residues. Here the CDR3 reads CASNFRPGTGFTNIQYF. The DNA of the CDR3 is TGCGCCAGCAACTTTAGGCCGGGGACAGGGTTTACAAACATTCAGTACTTC.

The chain carries TRBV27 and TRBJ1-1; no firm D call. Germline V gene sequence: CDR1 MNHEY, CDR2 SMNVEV (reference sequence). This CDR3 is built from 13 residues. Trimming removed 2 bases at V and 0 bases at J, with 4 bases between. The CDR3 nucleotides read TGTGCCAGCAGTTTAGGGCTGAACACTGAAGCTTTCTTT. Encoded protein: CASSLGLNTEAFF.

The V call is TRBV27, the J call TRBJ2-3; TRBD1 matches at 11 bases. This CDR3 has 18 residues. V was clipped by 5 bases and J by 3 bases; unmatched bases: 13. Germline CDR1 reads MNHEY; CDR2 reads SMNVEV (reference sequence). CDR3 sequence: CASSAEDRGRPWTDTQYF. The DNA for the CDR3 is TGTGCCAGCAGTGCGGAGGACAGGGGGCGGCCGTGGACAGATACGCAGTATTTT.

V and J are TRBV6-6 and TRBJ1-1; TRBD1 aligns across 9 bases. This CDR3 spans 15 amino acids. Trimming removed 4 bases from V and 2 bases from J; junction bases left unmatched: 5. Germline V CDR1 and CDR2: MNHNY, SVGAGI (reference sequence). The CDR3 DNA is TGTGCCAGCAGTTCCCCGGGACAGGGAAACACTGAAGCTTTCTTT. Protein: CASSSPGQGNTEAFF.

V gene TRBV6-2 or TRBV6-3 combines with J gene TRBJ1-1; 7 bases match TRBD1. Germline V CDR1 and CDR2: MNHEY, SVGEGT. The V gene end was trimmed by 2 bases and the J gene end by 9 bases; junction bases not matched to a gene: 12. The CDR3 runs 15 residues. The CDR3 protein is CASSYRVRGTVKAFF. As DNA, the CDR3 is TGTGCCAGCAGTTACCGCGTGAGAGGGACAGTTAAAGCTTTCTTT.

The rearrangement joins TRBV19 to TRBJ1-5; possibly TRBD1 for D (5 bases). Trimming shortened V by 9 bases and J by 0 bases, and 18 bases separated the two germline ends. The germline CDR1 and CDR2 sequences are LNHDA and SQIVND (reference sequence). The CDR3 totals 16 residues. The DNA for the CDR3 is TGTGCCAGCACCCTCGCGGGGCTACATAGCAATCAGCCCCAGCATTTT. This gives the protein CASTLAGLHSNQPQHF.

This chain uses TRBV7-8 with TRBJ1-5; no firm D call. Trimming took off 0 bases at V and 3 bases at J, with 6 bases between the two ends. CDR3 length equals 14 residues. Germline V lookup: CDR1 SGHVS, CDR2 FQNEAQ. CDR3 region: CASSLAQTNQPQHF. The CDR3 coding sequence is TGTGCCAGCAGCTTAGCACAGACCAATCAGCCCCAGCATTTT.

This chain joins TRBV6-5 and TRBJ1-4; 7 nucleotides line up with TRBD1. V lost 4 bases to trimming and J lost 8 bases; unmatched junction nucleotides: 7. Germline CDR1 MNHEY, CDR2 SVGAGI. There are 14 residues in the CDR3. DNA of the CDR3: TGTGCCAGCAGTTTCAGACAGGGCGGGGAAAAACTGTTTTTT. This encodes CASSFRQGGEKLFF.

V usage is TRBV5-1 and J usage is TRBJ2-1, with 8 nucleotides matching TRBD2. V was clipped by 1 base and J by 6 bases; unmatched bases: 9. CDR3 length: 16 residues. CDR1 SGHRS and CDR2 YFSETQ come from the germline V gene. DNA for the CDR3: TGCGCCAGCAGCTTGAGTCGTCTAGCGGGCGGCAATGAGCAGTTCTTC. Its protein is CASSLSRLAGGNEQFF.

This sequence joins TRBV2 and TRBJ2-7; TRBD1 matches at 7 bases. V shed 5 bases and J 3 bases; nucleotides not matched to a gene: 4. Looked up from germline, CDR1 is SNHLY and CDR2 is FYNNEI. The CDR3 totals 13 residues. For the CDR3, the DNA is TGTGCCAGCAGTCGGGACAGCATCTACGAGCAGTACTTC. Amino acids: CASSRDSIYEQYF.

The chain carries TRBV5-8 and TRBJ2-7, with 12 bases identical to TRBD2. The J segment lost 2 bases and the V segment lost 4 bases, leaving 7 bases of the junction unmatched. Germline CDR1 and CDR2: SGHTS and YDEGEE. The CDR3 length is 16 residues. The CDR3 loop reads CASSRRLAGGPYEQYF. The CDR3 DNA is TGTGCCAGCAGCCGACGGCTAGCGGGGGGGCCCTACGAGCAGTACTTC.

The chain employs TRBV28 and TRBJ2-5, with TRBD1 matching over 8 bases. The V gene's germline CDR1 is MDHEN and CDR2 SYDVKM. CDR3 length: 15 residues. V shed 0 bases and J 7 bases; nucleotides not matched to a gene: 7. The CDR3 loop is CASSLWGTGTGTQYF. The CDR3 DNA follows: TGTGCCAGCAGTTTATGGGGGACAGGTACGGGGACCCAGTACTTC.

The J gene is TRBJ1-1, the V gene TRBV29-1; D gene uncertain. Germline CDR1 is SQVTM and CDR2 is ANQGSEA. V was cut by 7 bases and J by 4 bases, with 10 bases left in between. This CDR3 has 11 amino acids. This CDR3 is CSGGRGTEAFF. CDR3 DNA sequence: TGCAGCGGGGGAAGAGGCACTGAAGCTTTCTTT.

This rearrangement joins TRBV12-3 or TRBV12-4 to TRBJ2-7, with D uncertain. With 4 bases removed from V and 3 bases from J, the gap between germline ends came to 4 bases. The CDR3 totals 11 residues. The CDR3 DNA reads as TGTGCCAGCAGTTCCCTCTACGAGCAGTACTTC. It is translated as CASSSLYEQYF.

This clone has more than one count but fewer than ten. The chain combines TRBV15 with TRBJ1-2; 7 nucleotides line up with TRBD1. The CDR3 extends over 19 amino acids. Germline trimming cut 0 bases from V and 6 bases from J; bases unmatched to any gene: 19. Germline-derived CDR1 and CDR2 are LNHNV and YYDKDF (reference sequence). The CDR3 DNA is TGTGCCACCAGCAGAGATGATTTCTTTAGCGAACAGGGGTGGCATGGCTACACCTTC. This sequence encodes CATSRDDFFSEQGWHGYTF.

The J gene is TRBJ1-2, the V gene TRBV9; TRBD1 might be the D (6 bases). Germline-derived CDR1 and CDR2 are SGDLS and YYNGEE. With 4 bases removed from V and 4 bases from J, the gap between germline ends came to 11 bases. The CDR3 spans 13 residues. Here the CDR3 DNA reads TGTGCCAGCAGCATGCAGGGGCCCTATGGCTACACCTTC. Its protein is CASSMQGPYGYTF. The variable domain in full, with the rest retrieved from reference TRBV9 and TRBJ1-2, is DSGVTQTPKHLITATGQRVTLRCSPRSGDLSVYWYQQSLDQGLQFLIQYYNGEERAKGNILERFSAQQFPDLHSELNLSSLELGDSALYFCASSMQGPYGYTFGSGTRLTVV.

This chain links TRBV9 with TRBJ2-5; 10 nucleotides agree with TRBD2. CDR3 length: 17 amino acids. With V trimmed by 0 bases and J by 4 bases, 9 bases remained unmatched. Germline CDR1 and CDR2: SGDLS and YYNGEE. CDR3 region: CASSVAGGLAEGETQYF. The CDR3 coding sequence is TGTGCCAGCAGCGTAGCGGGTGGACTAGCGGAAGGAGAGACCCAGTACTTC.

This clone was found a few times. V is TRBV6-5 and J is TRBJ2-2, with D possibly matching TRBD2 (6 bases). Deletions cut 2 bases from V and 3 bases from J, with 13 bases between. This CDR3 has 16 amino acids. In germline, CDR1 is MNHEY, CDR2 SVGAGI. CDR3 in amino acids: CASSYVRERDTGELFF. The CDR3 DNA sequence: TGTGCCAGCAGTTACGTTCGGGAGAGGGACACCGGGGAGCTGTTTTTT.

The chain recombines TRBV15 with TRBJ2-1; TRBD1 might be the D (6 bases). The germline CDR1 and CDR2 sequences are LNHNV and YYDKDF (reference sequence). The ends were cut back, 8 bases at V and 6 bases at J, with 14 bases in the middle. The CDR3 covers 13 residues. The CDR3 DNA reads as TGTGCCACCGGGGACATTTTGATCAATGAGCAGTTCTTC. Protein sequence: CATGDILINEQFF.

As to this clone: One junction end disagrees with the germline gene, perhaps due to a read error. This chain links TRBV6-5 with TRBJ1-3, with 7 bases matching TRBD1. CDR1 is MNHEY, CDR2 SVGAGI, per germline. The CDR3 is 16 residues long. In nucleotides, the CDR3 is TGTACCAGCAGTTTCGGGACAGAAGGCTCTGGAAACACCATATATTTT. Amino acid sequence: CTSSFGTEGSGNTIYF.

This chain connects TRBV5-1 to TRBJ2-7, with 11 bases aligning to TRBD1. This CDR3 is 13 amino acids long. In germline, CDR1 is SGHRS, CDR2 YFSETQ. With V trimmed by 6 bases and J by 4 bases, 3 bases remained unmatched. CDR3 bases: TGCGCCAGCAATGGACAGGGGGCTTACGAGCAGTACTTC. Translation: CASNGQGAYEQYF.